The T cell receptor beta chain under discussion was sequenced for a study of post-analysis software for immune sequencing data. For the study at large: In terms of disease course, relapsing-remitting, secondary progressive and progressive-relapsing multiple sclerosis were included.

Every TCR beta cDNA library bore unique molecular identifiers. Approximately 450,000 cDNA molecules were recovered from an input of roughly 0.95 to 10 million T cells. TCRdb analysed the PCR reads with MiXCR anew, one entry per CDR3 protein. The sample contains approximately 460,000 distinct CDR3 sequences, 45% of which appear only once. The CDR3 consists of 16 residues. The germline CDR1 and CDR2 sequences are SGHTA and FQGTGA. Study outcomes and limitations: With TRBV5-6, TRBV5-1 and TRBV20-1 included, about five TRBV segments were more frequent in patients than in controls. Compared with controls, patients showed significantly lower normalized Chao1 diversity. Samples prepared in the same batch strongly co-clustered by F measure.

As for this clonotype: Antigen specificity is unknown. One end of the junction does not line up with germline, which may come from a read error.

The receptor comes from a girl between 5 and 17 years old with multiple sclerosis. The chain combines TRBV7-3 with TRBJ2-1; TRBD1 aligns across 7 bases. Specimen: blood. The CDR3 DNA sequence: TGTACCAGCAGCCCGTTGACAGGGAGCTCCTACAATGAGCAGTTCTTC. It encodes CTSSPLTGSSYNEQFF.